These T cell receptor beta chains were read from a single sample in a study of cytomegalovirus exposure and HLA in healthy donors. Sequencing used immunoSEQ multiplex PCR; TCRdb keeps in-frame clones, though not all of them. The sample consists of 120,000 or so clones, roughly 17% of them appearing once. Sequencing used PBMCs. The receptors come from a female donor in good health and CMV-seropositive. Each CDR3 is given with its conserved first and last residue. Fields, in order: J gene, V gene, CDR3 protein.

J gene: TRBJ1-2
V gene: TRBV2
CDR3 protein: CASTYTTGKNYTF

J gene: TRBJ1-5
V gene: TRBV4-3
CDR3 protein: CASSRLQGKDQPQHF

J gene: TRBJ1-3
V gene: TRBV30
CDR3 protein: CAWSVESGNTIYF

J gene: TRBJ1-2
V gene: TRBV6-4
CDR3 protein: CASSEGRGSGLRTF

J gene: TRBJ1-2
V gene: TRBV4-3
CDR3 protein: CASSQQGKDSSYYYGYTF

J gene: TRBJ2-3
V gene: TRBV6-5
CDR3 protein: CASSSYLQSTDTQYF

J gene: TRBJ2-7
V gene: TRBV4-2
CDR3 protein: CASSHLAGGKYEQYF

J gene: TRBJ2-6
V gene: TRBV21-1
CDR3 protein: CASSKRRVRAAGVFGANVLTF

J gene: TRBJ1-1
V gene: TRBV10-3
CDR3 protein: CAISESRQTLRNTEAFF

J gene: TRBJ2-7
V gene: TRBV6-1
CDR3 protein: CATRLAGVGEQYF

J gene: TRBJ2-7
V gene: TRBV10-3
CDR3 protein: CAISDTGTGLDEQYF

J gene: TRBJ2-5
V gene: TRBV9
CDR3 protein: CASSGGLRQETQYF

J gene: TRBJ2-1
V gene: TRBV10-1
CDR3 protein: CASSDDRNEQFF

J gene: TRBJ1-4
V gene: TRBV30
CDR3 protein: CAWAPGQGQTNEKLFF

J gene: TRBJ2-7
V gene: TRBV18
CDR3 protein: CASSPPTSYEQYF

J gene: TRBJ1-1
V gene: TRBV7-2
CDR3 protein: CASSPIISGSPTFF

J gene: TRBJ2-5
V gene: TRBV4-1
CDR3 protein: CASSQERNLAGGQETQYF

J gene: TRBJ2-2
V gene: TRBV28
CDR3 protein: CASSQGGQGAGELFF

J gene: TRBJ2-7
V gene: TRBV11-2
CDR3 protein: CASRLTSYEQYF

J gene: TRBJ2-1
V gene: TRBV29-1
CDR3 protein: CSVDTTGGYNEQFF

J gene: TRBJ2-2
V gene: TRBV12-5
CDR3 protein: CASGLVQGNTGELFF

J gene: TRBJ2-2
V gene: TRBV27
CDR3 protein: CASSSSGTETGELFF

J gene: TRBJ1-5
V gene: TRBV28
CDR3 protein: CASSLFRRGSNQPQHF

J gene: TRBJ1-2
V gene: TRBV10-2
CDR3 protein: CASSPPDGGSGYTF

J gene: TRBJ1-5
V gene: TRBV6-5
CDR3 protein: CASSRHPNRDQPQHF

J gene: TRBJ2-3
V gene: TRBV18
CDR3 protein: CASSFVQREGTDTQYF

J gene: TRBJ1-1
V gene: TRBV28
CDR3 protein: CALKPQGGSNTEAFF

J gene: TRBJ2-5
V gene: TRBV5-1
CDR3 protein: CASSFSGSAGTWETQYF

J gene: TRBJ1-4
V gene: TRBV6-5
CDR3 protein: CASRGTELPNEKLFF

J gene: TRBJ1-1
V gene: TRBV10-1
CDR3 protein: CAVKTDQNTEAFF

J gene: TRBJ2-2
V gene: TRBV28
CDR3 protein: CASSLTGPPTGELFF

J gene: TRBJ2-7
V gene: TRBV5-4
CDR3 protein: CASSPGTGSSYEQYF